These T cell receptor beta chains were read from a single sample in a study of control samples from healthy donors and cancer patients. The protocol was immunoSEQ multiplex PCR, while the TCRdb copy is restricted to in-frame clones and leaves out a portion. Here the sample spans about 120,000 clones, approximately 90% being singletons. Specimen: PBMCs. These receptors were collected from a woman in her forties or fifties with colorectal cancer. The CDR3 runs from the conserved cysteine through the conserved F or W. D genes are given only for firm matches. Expanded clones are given a class, and other clones once, few, many or no size at all.

v_gene	j_gene	abundance	d_gene	len	CDR3aa
TRBV29-1	TRBJ2-5	.	.	12	CSVSGEGETQYF
TRBV5-1	TRBJ2-7	.	TRBD1	17	CASSSRPGQYGPYEQYF
TRBV6-1	TRBJ1-5	once	.	14	CASSERGSNQPQHF
TRBV2	TRBJ1-2	.	.	15	CASSEDARINYGYTF
TRBV4-1	TRBJ2-7	.	.	14	CASSLLEKRYEQYF
TRBV7-2	TRBJ2-3	.	.	15	CASTGSGNGVDTQYF
TRBV7-9	TRBJ1-1	.	.	14	CASSSSQGNTEAFF
TRBV5-6	TRBJ1-1	.	TRBD1	15	CASSLDDRDGTEAFF
TRBV7-9	TRBJ2-1	.	TRBD2	18	CASSLGSVAGGPYNEQFF
TRBV29-1	TRBJ1-1	.	TRBD1	12	CSARDRETEAFF
TRBV29-1	TRBJ2-5	.	.	13	CSVEGGSGETQYF
TRBV3-1/TRBV3-2	TRBJ1-2	.	.	13	CASSSVEWGGYTF
TRBV19	TRBJ1-1	once	TRBD1	15	CASSPPTGVNTEAFF
TRBV6-5	TRBJ1-2	.	.	12	CATVTGVYGYTF
TRBV11-2	TRBJ2-3	.	.	14	CASSFTRRADTQYF
TRBV12-3/TRBV12-4	TRBJ1-4	.	.	11	CASSSNEKLFF
TRBV5-1	TRBJ1-1	.	.	16	CASSAQTRRSNTEAFF
TRBV29-1	TRBJ2-5	.	.	12	CSVEGWEETQYF
TRBV3-1/TRBV3-2	TRBJ2-5	.	.	17	CASSQDPKGAGWATQYF
TRBV7-2	TRBJ1-2	once	TRBD1	14	CASSLSGQGYGYTF
TRBV7-9	TRBJ1-2	.	TRBD1	16	CASSTTGTGVSYGYTF
TRBV5-5	TRBJ2-1	.	TRBD1	13	CASSWTGGNEQFF
TRBV13	TRBJ1-2	.	.	13	CASSLAEEYGYTF
TRBV5-1	TRBJ2-7	.	TRBD1	15	CASSLGTGGFYEQYF
TRBV9	TRBJ1-4	.	TRBD1	15	CASSVSGTVNEKLFF
TRBV7-8	TRBJ2-3	few	TRBD2	18	CASSPNPGTSGNTDTQYF
TRBV9	TRBJ2-3	.	.	12	CASGGGTDTQYF
TRBV3-1/TRBV3-2	TRBJ2-2	.	.	14	CASSQDLATGELFF
TRBV5-8	TRBJ1-4	few	TRBD1	16	CASSLGQGASNEKLFF
TRBV5-1	TRBJ2-5	.	.	13	CASSLTGRETQYF
TRBV7-6	TRBJ2-1	.	TRBD1	15	CASSLVGTGGNEQFF
TRBV28	TRBJ1-2	.	.	12	CASSPQGYGYTF
TRBV21-1	TRBJ2-1	.	.	16	CASSRNRDRAYNEQFF
TRBV19	TRBJ1-4	.	.	14	CASTDWGSNEKLFF
TRBV12-3/TRBV12-4	TRBJ1-2	.	.	13	CASATGTNYGYTF